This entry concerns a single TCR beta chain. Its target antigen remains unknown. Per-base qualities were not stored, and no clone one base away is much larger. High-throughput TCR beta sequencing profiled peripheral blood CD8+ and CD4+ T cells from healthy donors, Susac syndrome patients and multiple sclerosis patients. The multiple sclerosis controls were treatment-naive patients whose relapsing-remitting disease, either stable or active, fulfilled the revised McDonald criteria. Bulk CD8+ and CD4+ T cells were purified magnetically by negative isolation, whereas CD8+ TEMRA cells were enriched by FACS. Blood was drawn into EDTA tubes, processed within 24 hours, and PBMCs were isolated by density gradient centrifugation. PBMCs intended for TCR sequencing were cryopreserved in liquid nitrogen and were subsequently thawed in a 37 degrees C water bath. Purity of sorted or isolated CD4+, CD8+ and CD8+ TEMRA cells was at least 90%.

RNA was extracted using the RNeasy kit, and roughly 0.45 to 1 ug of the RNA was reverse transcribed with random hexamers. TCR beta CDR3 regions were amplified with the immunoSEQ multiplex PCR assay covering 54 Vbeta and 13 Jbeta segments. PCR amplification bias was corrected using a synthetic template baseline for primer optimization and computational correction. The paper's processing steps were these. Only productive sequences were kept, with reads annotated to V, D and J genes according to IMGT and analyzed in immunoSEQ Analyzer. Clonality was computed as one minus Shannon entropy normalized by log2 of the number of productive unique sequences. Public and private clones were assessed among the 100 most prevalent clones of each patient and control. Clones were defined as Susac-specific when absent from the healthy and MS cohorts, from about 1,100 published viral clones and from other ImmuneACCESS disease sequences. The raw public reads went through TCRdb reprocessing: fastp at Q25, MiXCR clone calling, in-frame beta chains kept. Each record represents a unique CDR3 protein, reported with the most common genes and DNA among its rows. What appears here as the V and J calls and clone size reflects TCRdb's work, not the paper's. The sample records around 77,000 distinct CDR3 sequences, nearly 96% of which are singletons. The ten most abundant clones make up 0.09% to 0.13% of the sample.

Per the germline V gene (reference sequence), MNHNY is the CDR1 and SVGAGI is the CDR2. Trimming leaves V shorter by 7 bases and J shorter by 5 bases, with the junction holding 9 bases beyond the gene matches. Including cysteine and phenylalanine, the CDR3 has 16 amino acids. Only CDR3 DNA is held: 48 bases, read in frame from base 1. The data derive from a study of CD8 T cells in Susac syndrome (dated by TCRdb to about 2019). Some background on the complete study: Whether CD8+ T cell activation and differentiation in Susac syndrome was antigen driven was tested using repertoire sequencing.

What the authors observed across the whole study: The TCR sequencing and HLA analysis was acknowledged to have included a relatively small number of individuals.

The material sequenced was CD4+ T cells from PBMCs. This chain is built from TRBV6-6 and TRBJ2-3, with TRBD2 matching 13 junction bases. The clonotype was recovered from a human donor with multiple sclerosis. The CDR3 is CASTQTSGGRGDTQYF. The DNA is TGTGCCAGCACCCAGACTAGCGGGGGGCGAGGAGATACGCAGTATTTT.